The entry below describes one TCR beta chain. The antigen is unknown. As the method for making TCR beta libraries, quantitative 5'-RACE with molecular barcodes was used. TCRdb passed the 5' RACE reads through MiXCR, listing each CDR3 protein once. Of some 330,000 distinct CDR3 sequences in the sample, 6.5% to 10% were seen once. This entry belongs to a study of CD8 T cells in ankylosing spondylitis. The germline V gene encodes CDR1 MNHEY and CDR2 SVGEGT. With 6 bases removed from V and 9 bases from J, the gap between germline ends came to 23 bases. The CDR3 covers 16 residues. Findings and caveats of the study: Characteristic, it appeared, of ankylosing spondylitis blood was a TCR beta motif of several highly homologous variants.

Sequencing used blood, either unsorted or a sorted T cell fraction (not recorded which). This chain joins TRBV6-2 or TRBV6-3 and TRBJ2-2; no clear D. This clonotype was sampled from a male donor with ankylosing spondylitis. Here the CDR3 DNA reads TGTGCCAGCAGGTCCACTTCGACCCTCGCCAAGAGGGAGCTGTTTTTT. It specifies CASRSTSTLAKRELFF.